The rows below give T cell receptor beta chains drawn from one sample of a study of cytomegalovirus exposure and HLA in healthy donors. Sequenced by immunoSEQ multiplex PCR; TCRdb stores in-frame clones only, minus some. The repertoire holds about 67,000 clones, roughly two thirds seen once, with approximately 2.2% in the top ten. The sequenced sample consisted of PBMCs. The receptors were sampled from a woman in her thirties in good health and CMV-seronegative. CDR3s include the opening cysteine and the closing phenylalanine or tryptophan. A D gene is named only where the DNA matches it firmly. Where a row states a size, it is once, few, many or the class of an expanded clone; other rows omit it.

>TRBJ2-2|-|TRBV2|TRBD1
TGTGCCAGCAGTTGGGACAGCGACACCGGGGAGCTGTTTTTT
CASSWDSDTGELFF
>TRBJ1-5|-|TRBV2|TRBD1
TGTGCCAGCACGCGCTCAGGGGGGAGCAATCAGCCCCAGCATTTT
CASTRSGGSNQPQHF
>TRBJ2-2|-|TRBV6-5|-
TGTGCCAGCAGTTACGCCCAGGGAGGCACCGGGGAGCTGTTTTTT
CASSYAQGGTGELFF
>TRBJ1-2|-|TRBV6-1|-
TGTGCCAGCAGTGAAGACGGAGCTAACTATGGCTACACCTTC
CASSEDGANYGYTF
>TRBJ2-5|-|TRBV7-8|-
TGTGCCAGCAGCTTAGTAAGGGGCGCAGGAGAGACCCAGTACTTC
CASSLVRGAGETQYF
>TRBJ2-7|-|TRBV7-8|-
TGTGCCAGCAGGTCTGGGCCGGCCTACGAGCAGTACTTC
CASRSGPAYEQYF
>TRBJ1-6|-|TRBV6-5|TRBD1
TGTGCCAGCGCGGGACAGACTAATTCACCCCTCCACTTT
CASAGQTNSPLHF
>TRBJ1-2|-|TRBV9|-
TGTGCCAGCAGCGACCAGGGAGGGTTCGTTTCCTACACCTTC
CASSDQGGFVSYTF
>TRBJ2-7|medium-sized|TRBV28|-
TGTGCCTCCCAAGGAGCTTACTCCTACGAGCAGTACTTC
CASQGAYSYEQYF
>TRBJ2-2|-|TRBV5-1|TRBD2
TGCGCCAGCAGCTTGGTTTCTAGCGGGGGGCCGGCGAACACCGGGGAGCTGTTTTTT
CASSLVSSGGPANTGELFF
>TRBJ1-1|-|TRBV5-1|-
TGCGCCAGCAGCTACAGCAACATGAACACTGAAGCTTTCTTT
CASSYSNMNTEAFF
>TRBJ2-5|-|TRBV7-3|-
TGTGCCAGCAGCTTAAATGGAGGTGGTGAGACCCAGTACTTC
CASSLNGGGETQYF
>TRBJ1-1|-|TRBV7-3|TRBD1
TGTGCCAGCAGCGTGGACAGGTTGAACACTGAAGCTTTCTTT
CASSVDRLNTEAFF
>TRBJ1-1|-|TRBV28|-
TGTGCCAGCATTATGACACTGGGCACCGAAGCTTTCTTT
CASIMTLGTEAFF
>TRBJ2-7|-|TRBV6-6|TRBD2
TGTGCCAGCAGTTTCCCCACTAGCGGGGGGGCCTACGAGCAGTACTTC
CASSFPTSGGAYEQYF
>TRBJ2-1|few|TRBV5-4|TRBD1
TGTGCCAGCACCTTGGACAGGGACAATGAGCAGTTCTTC
CASTLDRDNEQFF
>TRBJ1-1|few|TRBV6-5|-
TGTGCCACCTCTCGGGGGGGGACTGAAGCTTTCTTT
CATSRGGTEAFF
>TRBJ2-2|-|TRBV5-5|TRBD2
TGTGCCAGCAGCGTGACTAGCGGGGGCCCTACCGGGGAGCTGTTTTTT
CASSVTSGGPTGELFF
>TRBJ2-7|-|TRBV19|-
TGTGCCAGTAGTTCCCGGGACGGAGGGAGTACCTACGAGCAGTACTTC
CASSSRDGGSTYEQYF
>TRBJ2-1|-|TRBV9|TRBD1
TGTGCCAGCAGCGTAGGGGGACAGAACAATGAGCAGTTCTTC
CASSVGGQNNEQFF
>TRBJ1-1|few|TRBV6-5|-
TGTGCCAGCAGCTTAAAAGGGAGGGAGGGCGAAGCTTTCTTT
CASSLKGREGEAFF
>TRBJ2-1|-|TRBV11-3|-
TGTGCCAGCAGCTTAGTTTCGGGGAGTTACAATGAGCAGTTCTTC
CASSLVSGSYNEQFF
>TRBJ2-2|-|TRBV6-5|TRBD2
TGTGCCAGCAGACGTAGCGGGGCGAACACCGGGGAGCTGTTTTTT
CASRRSGANTGELFF
>TRBJ1-1|-|TRBV30|-
TGTGCCTGGAGTGGGACACCCTACGTTGAAGCTTTCTTT
CAWSGTPYVEAFF
>TRBJ2-3|-|TRBV11-3|TRBD2
TGTGCCAGCAGCGCCGGACTAGCGGGGGGGCGTGATACGCAGTATTTT
CASSAGLAGGRDTQYF
>TRBJ1-1|few|TRBV7-3|-
TGTGCCAGCAGCTTAGAGCCCGGTGAAGCTTTCTTT
CASSLEPGEAFF
>TRBJ2-1|-|TRBV9|TRBD2
TGTGCCAGCAGCGTAGGCACGGGGGGGCCCTACAATGAGCAGTTCTTC
CASSVGTGGPYNEQFF
>TRBJ2-1|once|TRBV5-8|TRBD1
TGTGCCAGCAGCTTGGCGGGACAGACCTACAATGAGCAGTTCTTC
CASSLAGQTYNEQFF
>TRBJ1-2|-|TRBV6-6|-
TGTGCCAGCAGTAGACCCCGAGGGACTTCTAACTATGGCTACACCTTC
CASSRPRGTSNYGYTF